This T cell receptor (beta chain) emerged from a study of T cells in Graves' hyperthyroidism and ophthalmopathy. The table lists this clonotype with a few counts. Its target is unknown. There were TCR beta CDR3 regions amplified from RNA transcripts. HTBI primers drove first-round RT-PCR of the TCR CDR3. A single record per CDR3 protein comes from TCRdb applying MiXCR to the multiplex PCR reads. The data hold 300,000 to 350,000 distinct CDR3 sequences, with roughly a fifth observed a single time. This CDR3 has 13 amino acids. The V end was cut by 1 base, the J end by 3 bases, with 7 bases between. Germline values: CDR1 MGHRA, CDR2 YSYEKL. The study defined stable Graves' hyperthyroidism as no ophthalmopathy progression within 18 months. PBMCs stemmed from approximately 9.1 ml fresh peripheral blood. Study observations and caveats: A 13 V-J signature model discriminated ophthalmopathy versus stable hyperthyroidism.

The chain combines TRBV4-1 with TRBJ2-7, with D unresolved. The sequence was obtained from a woman between 50 and 59 years old with Graves' hyperthyroidism. The sample taken for sequencing was blood. CDR3 sequence: CASSQVTSYEQYF. The DNA for the CDR3 is TGCGCCAGCAGCCAAGTAACAAGCTACGAGCAGTACTTC.